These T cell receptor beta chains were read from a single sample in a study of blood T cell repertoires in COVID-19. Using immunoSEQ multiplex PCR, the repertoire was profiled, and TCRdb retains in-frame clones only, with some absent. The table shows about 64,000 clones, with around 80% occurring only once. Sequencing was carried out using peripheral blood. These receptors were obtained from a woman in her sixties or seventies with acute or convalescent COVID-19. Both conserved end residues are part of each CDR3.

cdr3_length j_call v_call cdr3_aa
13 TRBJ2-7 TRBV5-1 CASSWTTGSEQYF
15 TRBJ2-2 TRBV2 CASSSNRGLTGELFF
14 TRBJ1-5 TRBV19 CASQGSYRNQPQHF
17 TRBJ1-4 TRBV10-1 CASSPGTGGRKNEKLFF
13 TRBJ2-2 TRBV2 CASMRLAVGELFF
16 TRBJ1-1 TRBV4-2 CASSQGTGAGQLGAFF
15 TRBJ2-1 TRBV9 CASSVGLAAYNEQFF
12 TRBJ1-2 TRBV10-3 CAISGDSYGYTF
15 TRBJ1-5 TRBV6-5 CASSRDRWGNQPQHF
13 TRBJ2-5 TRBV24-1 CATGGLTKETQYF
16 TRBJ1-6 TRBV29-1 CSVIFASRGGNSPLHF
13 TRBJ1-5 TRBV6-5 CASSTRTDQPQHF
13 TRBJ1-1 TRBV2 CASIADSNTEAFF
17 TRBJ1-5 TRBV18 CASSQGQAQGGNQPQHF
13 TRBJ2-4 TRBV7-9 CASSLGPENIQYF
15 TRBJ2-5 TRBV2 CASSEERGGGETQYF
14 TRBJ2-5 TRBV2 CASSADRGQETQYF
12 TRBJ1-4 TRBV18 CASSPAEEKLFF
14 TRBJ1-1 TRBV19 CASSIGQGSAEAFF
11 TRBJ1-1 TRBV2 CASNPGTEAFF
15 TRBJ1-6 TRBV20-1 CSASWGTGHNSPLHF
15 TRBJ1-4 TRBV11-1 CASSSFVGQGEKLFF
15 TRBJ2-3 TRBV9 CASSGEHRGADTQYF
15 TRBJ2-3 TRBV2 CASSEGQGSTDTQYF
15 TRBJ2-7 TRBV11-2 CASSTRPGTGLQQYF
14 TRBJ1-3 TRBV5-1 CASSLTGTGNTIYF
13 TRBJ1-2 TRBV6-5 CASSDLGAGDYTF
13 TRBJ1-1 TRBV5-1 CASSPFEQGEAFF
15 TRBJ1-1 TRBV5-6 CASSFGASRNTEAFF
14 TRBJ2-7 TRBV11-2 CASSPGGLSYEQYF
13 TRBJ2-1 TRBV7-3 CASSTRQGAVRFF